The clone carrying this T cell receptor beta chain was counted only a few times. Its antigen is undetermined. Trimming shortened V by 0 bases and J by 5 bases, and 13 bases separated the two germline ends. CDR1 LGHNA and CDR2 YNFKEQ come from the germline V gene. There are 16 residues in the CDR3. This specimen belongs to a study of T cell repertoires in cytomegalovirus infection. Whole-study context: Matching HLA type and CMV infection were both indicated by public TCR beta signatures.

TCRdb passed the reads through MiXCR, listing each CDR3 protein once. This table has roughly 500,000 distinct CDR3 sequences, around 11% appearing once. Study-level findings and limits: Carriers of CMV and the relevant HLA type were discriminated by public TCR beta frequency. Ex vivo, HLA-C-restricted CMV-specific TCR beta clonotypes prevailed over the rest of the response.

The origin of this receptor is a human donor in good health (CMV status not recorded). Some clones in this sample may be carry-over from other donors' samples. Source material: PBMCs. The J gene is TRBJ2-2, the V gene TRBV4-2; TRBD1 is a possible D gene (5 bases). CDR3: CASSQESPDSTGELFF. In DNA form, the CDR3 reads TGTGCCAGCAGCCAAGAGTCCCCAGACAGTACCGGGGAGCTGTTTTTT.